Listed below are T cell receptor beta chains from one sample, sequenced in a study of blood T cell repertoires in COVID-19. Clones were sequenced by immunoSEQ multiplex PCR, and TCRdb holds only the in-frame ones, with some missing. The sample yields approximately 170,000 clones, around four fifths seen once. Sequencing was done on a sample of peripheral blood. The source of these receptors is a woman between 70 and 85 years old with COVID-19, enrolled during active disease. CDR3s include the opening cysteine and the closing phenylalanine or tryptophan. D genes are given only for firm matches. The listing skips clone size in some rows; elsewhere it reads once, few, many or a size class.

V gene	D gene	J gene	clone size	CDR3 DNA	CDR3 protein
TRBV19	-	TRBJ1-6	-	TGTGCCAGTAGTCCAAGAGCAGGGTTGAATTCACCCCTCCACTTT	CASSPRAGLNSPLHF
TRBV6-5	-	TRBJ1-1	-	TGTGCCAGCACCCAAGGGGGTTTCCCAATCGGTGAAGCTTTCTTT	CASTQGGFPIGEAFF
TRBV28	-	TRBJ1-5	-	TGTGCCAGCAGGCAGGGGTCTCAGCCCCAGCATTTT	CASRQGSQPQHF
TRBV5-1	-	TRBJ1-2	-	TGCGCCAGCAGCTTGGGGACACGATCCTATGGCTACACCTTC	CASSLGTRSYGYTF
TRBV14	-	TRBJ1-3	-	TGTGCCAGCAGCCAAGCGAACACCATATATTTT	CASSQANTIYF
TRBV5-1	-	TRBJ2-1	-	TGCGCCAGCAGCTTGTCGCGGGGACTCTACAATGAGCAGTTCTTC	CASSLSRGLYNEQFF
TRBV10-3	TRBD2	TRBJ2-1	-	TGTGCCATCGGGGGACTAGCCGCCGGAGGTACTGAGCAGTTCTTC	CAIGGLAAGGTEQFF
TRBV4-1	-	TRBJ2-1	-	TGCGCCAGCAGCCCAGACTCCCTCCGACTGTTCTTC	CASSPDSLRLFF
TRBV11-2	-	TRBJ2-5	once	TGTGCCAGCAGCTTAGGCACACTAGCCCAAGAGACCCAGTACTTC	CASSLGTLAQETQYF
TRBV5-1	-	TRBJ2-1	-	TGCGCCAGCAGACTTGAAGGACTGGAGTACAATGAGCAGTTCTTC	CASRLEGLEYNEQFF
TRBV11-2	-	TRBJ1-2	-	TGTGCCAGCAGCTTCGGCGGGGGCGGAGGCTACACCTTC	CASSFGGGGGYTF
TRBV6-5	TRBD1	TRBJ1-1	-	TGTGCCAGCAACCCCACAGGGGGGAACACTGAAGCTTTCTTT	CASNPTGGNTEAFF
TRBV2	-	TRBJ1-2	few	TGTGCCAGCAGTGACGTCAGGGAGGACTATGGCTACACCTTC	CASSDVREDYGYTF
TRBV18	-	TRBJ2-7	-	TGTGCCAGCTCACCGGCCCACGAGCAGTACTTC	CASSPAHEQYF
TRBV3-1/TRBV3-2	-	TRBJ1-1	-	TGTGCCAGCAGGGGAGGGACCGGGAACACTGAAGCTTTCTTT	CASRGGTGNTEAFF
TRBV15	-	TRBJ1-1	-	TGTGCCACCAGCAGAGCCGGGGGCACTGAAGCTTTCTTT	CATSRAGGTEAFF
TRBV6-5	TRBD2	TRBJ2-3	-	TGTGCCACCCGAACTAGCGGGGCAGATACGCAGTATTTT	CATRTSGADTQYF
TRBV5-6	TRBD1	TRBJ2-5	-	TGTGCCAGCAGCTTGCGCAGGGGGTGGGAGACCCAGTACTTC	CASSLRRGWETQYF
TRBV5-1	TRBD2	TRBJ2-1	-	TGCGCCAGCAGCCCTCGGACTAGTCGGATCGGTGAGCAGTTCTTC	CASSPRTSRIGEQFF
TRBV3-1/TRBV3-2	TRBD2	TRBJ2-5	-	TGTGCCAGCAGCCAAGCGCGGGGGGTCCAAGAGACCCAGTACTTC	CASSQARGVQETQYF
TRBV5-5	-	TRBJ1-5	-	TGTGCCAGCAGCTTGGAGGGGGGGAGCAATCAGCCCCAGCATTTT	CASSLEGGSNQPQHF
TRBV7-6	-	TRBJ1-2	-	TGTGCCAGCAGCTTATTCGCAGGGTCTAACTATGGCTACACCTTC	CASSLFAGSNYGYTF
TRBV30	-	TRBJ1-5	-	TGTGCCTGGAGGGGGGACTTTAATCAGCCCCAGCATTTT	CAWRGDFNQPQHF
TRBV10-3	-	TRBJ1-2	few	TGTGCCATCTCGGAAGGGGCAGCTAACTATGGCTACACCTTC	CAISEGAANYGYTF
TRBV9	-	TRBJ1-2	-	TGTGCCAGCAGCGCATACGACCGGGATAACTATGGCTACACCTTC	CASSAYDRDNYGYTF
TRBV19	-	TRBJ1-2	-	TGTGCCAGTAGTATAAGGGGGACACTTCCCTATGGCTACACCTTC	CASSIRGTLPYGYTF
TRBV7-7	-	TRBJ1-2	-	TGTGCCAGCAGCGAGGGCCATCGGCATGGCTACACCTTC	CASSEGHRHGYTF
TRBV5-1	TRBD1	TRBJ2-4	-	TGCGCCAGCAGCTTGGAGGGACAGGGAGTAAGAAAAAACATTCAGTACTTC	CASSLEGQGVRKNIQYF
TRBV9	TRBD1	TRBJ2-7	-	TGTGCCAGCAGCCCACGGACAGGGACGCAATACGAGCAGTACTTC	CASSPRTGTQYEQYF
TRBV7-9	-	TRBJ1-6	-	TGTGCCAGCAGCTTAGCGGGCTCCCAATGGAACAATTCACCCCTCCACTTT	CASSLAGSQWNNSPLHF
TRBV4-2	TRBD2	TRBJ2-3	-	TGTGCCACCACCCCTAGCGGGACCAGCACAGATACGCAGTATTTT	CATTPSGTSTDTQYF
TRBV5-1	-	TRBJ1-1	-	TGCGCCAGCAGCTTGGAGGAGGCGCAGAACACTGAAGCTTTCTTT	CASSLEEAQNTEAFF
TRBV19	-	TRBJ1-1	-	TGTGCCAGTCAAAGGGGTAGCACTGAAGCTTTCTTT	CASQRGSTEAFF
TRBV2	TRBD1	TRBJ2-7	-	TGTGCCAGCGAAAGGGGGCTGAGCGAGCAGTACTTC	CASERGLSEQYF
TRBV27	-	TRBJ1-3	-	TGTGCCAGCAGTTCATCAGGGACACTAGCTGGAAACACCATATATTTT	CASSSSGTLAGNTIYF
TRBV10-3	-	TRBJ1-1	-	TGTGCCGTCGGGGGGGACCAGGCTAACACTGAAGCTTTCTTT	CAVGGDQANTEAFF
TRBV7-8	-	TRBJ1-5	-	TGTGCCAGCAGCTTAGCCAGGGTCGGCAATCAGCCCCAGCATTTT	CASSLARVGNQPQHF
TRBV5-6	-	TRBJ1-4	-	TGTGCCAGCAGCTTTCGGGGTCCCGGAGAAAAACTGTTTTTT	CASSFRGPGEKLFF
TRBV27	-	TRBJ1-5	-	TGTGCCAGCAGTTTATATTATAGCAATCAGCCCCAGCATTTT	CASSLYYSNQPQHF
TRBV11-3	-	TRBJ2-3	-	TGTGCCAGCAGCTTAGTAGCGGCTTCCACAGATACGCAGTATTTT	CASSLVAASTDTQYF
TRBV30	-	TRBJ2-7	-	TGTGCCTGGAGTACAGGGATGGGCGAGCAGTACTTC	CAWSTGMGEQYF
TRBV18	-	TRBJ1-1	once	TGTGCCAGCTCAGGCGGGGCCCGGGGCAGAGGGACTGAAGCTTTCTTT	CASSGGARGRGTEAFF
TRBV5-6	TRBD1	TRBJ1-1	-	TGTGCCAGCAGTCGTGCAGGGGGGAGGAACACTGAAGCTTTCTTT	CASSRAGGRNTEAFF
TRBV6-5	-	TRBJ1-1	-	TGTGCCAGCAGCTCAGGCGGGGGGCAAAAAGAAGCTTTCTTT	CASSSGGGQKEAFF
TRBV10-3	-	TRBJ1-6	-	TGTGCCATCAGTGGGACTGACTCTAATTCACCCCTCCACTTT	CAISGTDSNSPLHF
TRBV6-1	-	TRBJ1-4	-	TGTGCCAGCAGTGAATGGGGGGCAACTAATGAAAAACTGTTTTTT	CASSEWGATNEKLFF
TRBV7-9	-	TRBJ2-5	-	TGTGCCAGCAGCCCACGTAGCGCTGAAGAGACCCAGTACTTC	CASSPRSAEETQYF
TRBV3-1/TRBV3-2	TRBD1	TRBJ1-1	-	TGTGCCAGCAGCGCGCTAATTACAGGGGTGAACACTGAAGCTTTCTTT	CASSALITGVNTEAFF
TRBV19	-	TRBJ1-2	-	TGTGCCAGTACTCGGGACGGGGGCTATGGCTACACCTTC	CASTRDGGYGYTF
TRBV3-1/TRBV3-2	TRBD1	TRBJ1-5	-	TGTGCCAGCAGCCAAGGGACAGGAAATCAGCCCCAGCATTTT	CASSQGTGNQPQHF
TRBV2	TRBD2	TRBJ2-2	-	TGTGCCAGCAGTGATGTGCGTAGCGGGAGCACCGGGGAGCTGTTTTTT	CASSDVRSGSTGELFF
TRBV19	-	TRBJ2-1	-	TGTGCCAGTAGTAGAGCAGGGATCTCCTACAATGAGCAGTTCTTC	CASSRAGISYNEQFF